This TCR beta chain was retrieved from a study of blood T cell repertoires in COVID-19. Clones were read by immunoSEQ multiplex PCR, and TCRdb kept only the in-frame ones, dropping some. The table records approximately 350,000 clones, roughly nine tenths of them present only once. This CDR3 region has 15 residues. V gene TRBV21-1 combines with J gene TRBJ2-5; whether TRBD1, the table's D call, matches the DNA was not checked. TRBV21-1 is deemed a pseudogene. Sequencing was carried out using PBMCs or T cells enriched from blood (not recorded which). This receptor was identified in a woman aged 25 to 39 who had recovered from COVID-19. The CDR3 region is CASSKYQGGTETQYF. The CDR3 bases are TGTGCCAGCAGCAAATACCAGGGGGGTACAGAGACCCAGTACTTC.